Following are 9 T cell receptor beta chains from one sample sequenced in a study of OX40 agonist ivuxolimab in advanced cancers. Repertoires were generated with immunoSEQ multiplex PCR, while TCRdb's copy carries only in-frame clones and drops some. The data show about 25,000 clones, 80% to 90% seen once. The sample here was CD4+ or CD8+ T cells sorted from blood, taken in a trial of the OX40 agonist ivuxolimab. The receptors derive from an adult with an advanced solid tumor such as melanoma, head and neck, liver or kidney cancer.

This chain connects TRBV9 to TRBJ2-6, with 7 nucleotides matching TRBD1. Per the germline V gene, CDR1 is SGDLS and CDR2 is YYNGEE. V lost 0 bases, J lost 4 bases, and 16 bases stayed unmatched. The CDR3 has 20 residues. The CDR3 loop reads CASSVGGYRGSVSGANVLTF. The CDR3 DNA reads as TGTGCCAGCAGCGTAGGGGGATACAGGGGAAGCGTATCCGGGGCCAACGTCCTGACTTTC.

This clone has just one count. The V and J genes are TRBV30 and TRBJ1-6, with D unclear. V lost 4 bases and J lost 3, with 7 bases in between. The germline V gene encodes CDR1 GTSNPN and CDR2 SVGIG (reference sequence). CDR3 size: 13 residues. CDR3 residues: CAWTELYNSPLHF. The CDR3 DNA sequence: TGTGCCTGGACGGAACTCTATAATTCACCCCTCCACTTT.

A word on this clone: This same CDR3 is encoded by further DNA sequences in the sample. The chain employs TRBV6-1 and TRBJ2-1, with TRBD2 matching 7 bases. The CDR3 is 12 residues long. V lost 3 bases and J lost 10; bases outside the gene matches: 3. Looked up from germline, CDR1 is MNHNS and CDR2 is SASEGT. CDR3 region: CASSEAGVEQFF. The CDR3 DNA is TGTGCCAGCAGTGAGGCGGGGGTGGAGCAGTTCTTC.

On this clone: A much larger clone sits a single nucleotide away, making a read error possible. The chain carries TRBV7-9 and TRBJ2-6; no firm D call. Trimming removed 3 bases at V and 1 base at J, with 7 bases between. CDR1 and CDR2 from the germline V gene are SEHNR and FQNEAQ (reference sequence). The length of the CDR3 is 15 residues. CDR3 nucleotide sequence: TGTGCCAGCAGCTTGGCAGAGTCTGGGGCCAACGTCCTGACTTTC. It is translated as CASSLAESGANVLTF.

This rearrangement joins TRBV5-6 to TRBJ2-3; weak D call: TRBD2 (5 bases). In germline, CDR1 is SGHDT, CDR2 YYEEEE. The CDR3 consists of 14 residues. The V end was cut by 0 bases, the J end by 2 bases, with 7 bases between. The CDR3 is CASSLGGFTDTQYF. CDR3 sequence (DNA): TGTGCCAGCAGCTTGGGAGGGTTCACAGATACGCAGTATTTT.

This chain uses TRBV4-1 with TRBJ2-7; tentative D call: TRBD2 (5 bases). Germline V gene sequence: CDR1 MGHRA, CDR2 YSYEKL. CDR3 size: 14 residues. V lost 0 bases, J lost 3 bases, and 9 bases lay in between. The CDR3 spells CASSQEFRGYEQYF. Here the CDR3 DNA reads TGCGCCAGCAGCCAAGAATTCCGGGGCTACGAGCAGTACTTC.

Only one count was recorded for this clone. The CDR3 bases are TGTGCCAGCAGCCCCGGGACAGAAGGGGCCCAGTACTTC. Translation gives CASSPGTEGAQYF. The chain is built from TRBV6-6 and TRBJ2-5, with 7 bases lining up with TRBD1. In germline, CDR1 is MNHNY, CDR2 SVGAGI (reference sequence). V was clipped by 6 bases and J by 9 bases; unmatched bases: 10. The CDR3 consists of 13 residues.

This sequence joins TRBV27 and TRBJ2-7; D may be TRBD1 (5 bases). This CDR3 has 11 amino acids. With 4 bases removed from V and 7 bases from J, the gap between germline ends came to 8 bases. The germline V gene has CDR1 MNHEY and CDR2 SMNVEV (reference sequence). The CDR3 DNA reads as TGTGCCAGCAGTTCACCAGGGGAGCAGTACTTC. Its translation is CASSSPGEQYF.

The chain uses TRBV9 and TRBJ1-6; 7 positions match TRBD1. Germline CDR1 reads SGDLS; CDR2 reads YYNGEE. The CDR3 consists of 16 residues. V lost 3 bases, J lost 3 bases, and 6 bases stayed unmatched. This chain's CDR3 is CASSAGTVIYNSPLHF. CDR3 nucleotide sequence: TGTGCCAGCAGCGCGGGGACAGTAATCTATAATTCACCCCTCCACTTT.